This T cell receptor (beta chain) is drawn from a study of molecular identifiers for immune sequencing clone quantification. About the research overall: Replicate experiments divided RNA from around 20,000 or 100,000 naive CD8 cells into five parts and sequenced four.

Many counts were recorded for this clonotype. One entry per CDR3 protein, called by TCRdb with MiXCR from the PCR reads. The repertoire consists of 550,000 to 750,000 distinct CDR3 sequences, with 15% to 20% occurring once and the leading ten covering 0.75% to 0.95%. CDR3 length equals 14 residues. CDR1 and CDR2 (germline): SGHTA, FQGNSA. V was clipped by 5 bases and J by 6 bases; unmatched bases: 10. The source of this sequence is a human donor in good health. Some libraries in this study had Jurkat cell RNA spiked in. This chain joins TRBV7-2 and TRBJ2-7, with 7 bases matching TRBD1. What was sequenced was naive CD8+ T cells from blood, with Jurkat cell RNA spiked in. As for subset: FACS-sorted CD8+CD4-CCR7+CD45RA+ naive T cells. CDR3: CASSITGAWREQYF. The CDR3 nucleotides read TGTGCCAGCAGCATTACAGGGGCTTGGCGCGAGCAGTACTTC.